The 15 T cell receptor delta chains reported below all come from one sample, sequenced in a study of delta chain sequences of gamma delta T cells. TCRdb fed the 5' RACE reads into CATT to redo clone calling. The sample includes just under 950 delta-chain clones, approximately 15% of them seen just once. Sequenced input: either unsorted cells or a sorted T cell fraction (not recorded which). Every receptor here comes from a human donor in good health.

By share, this clone ranks as medium-sized. CDR3 in amino acids: CACDGLLGVHTDKLIF. The CDR3 coding sequence is TGTGCCTGTGACGGTCTACTGGGGGTTCACACCGATAAACTCATCTTT. This sequence joins TRDV2 and TRDJ1, with 8 bases identical to TRDD3. This CDR3 region has 16 residues. Germline-derived CDR1 and CDR2 are GEAIGNYY and EKD. The V gene end was trimmed by 3 bases and the J gene end by 0 bases; junction bases not matched to a gene: 8.

Within the sample, this clone is large. V and J are TRDV2 and TRDJ1; 7 bases map to TRDD3. The CDR3 has 14 amino acids. Per the germline V gene, CDR1 is GEAIGNYY and CDR2 is EKD. With V trimmed by 1 base and J by 2 bases, 3 bases remained unmatched. Written as DNA, the CDR3 is TGTGCCTGTGACACAGTTGGGGGAACCGATAAACTCATCTTT. Protein: CACDTVGGTDKLIF.

By share, this clone counts as medium-sized. The J gene is TRDJ1, the V gene TRDV2, with TRDD3 as a possible D gene (6 bases). Germline V CDR1 and CDR2: GEAIGNYY, EKD. The length of the CDR3 is 14 residues. Trimming took 0 bases from V and 4 from J, leaving 11 bases between them. The CDR3 loop reads CACDTVGVFDKLIF. Written as DNA, the CDR3 is TGTGCCTGTGACACCGTGGGGGTTTTCGATAAACTCATCTTT.

Sample share makes this clone hyperexpanded. Other nucleotide sequences in the sample specify the same CDR3. J gene TRDJ4 was identified, but the V gene was not called; whether TRDD3, the table's D call, matches the DNA was not checked. CDR3 length equals 17 residues. The CDR3 spells CARIASWGRRGIKTLIF. DNA for the CDR3: TGCGCTCGAATTGCCTCTTGGGGGAGGCGGGGGATAAAGACCCTGATCTTT.

This clone is medium-sized by share. V and J are TRDV2 and TRDJ1, with 8 positions matching TRDD3. Germline V gene lookup returns CDR1 GEAIGNYY and CDR2 EKD. V shed 4 bases and J 0 bases; nucleotides not matched to a gene: 18. The length of the CDR3 is 19 residues. The CDR3 region is CACEPLPLGIHGDTDKLIF. The CDR3, as DNA: TGTGCCTGTGAGCCTCTTCCTTTGGGGATACATGGGGACACCGATAAACTCATCTTT.

Comment on this clone: This clone may be a read error of a much larger clone one base away. This chain joins TRDV2 and TRDJ1, with TRDD3 matching over 10 bases. TCRdb records no J gene; here it was assigned by comparing the DNA to germline. After removal of 0 bases from V and 4 bases from J, the junction contained 28 bases not matched to a gene. CDR1 is GEAIGNYY and CDR2 is EKD in the germline V gene. There are 23 residues in the CDR3. The CDR3 sequence is CACDTVAIPTPTGGSVYGDKLIF. CDR3 in DNA: TGTGCCTGTGACACCGTAGCCATTCCTACACCGACTGGGGGATCAGTATATGGCGATAAACTCATCTTT.

A note on this clone: A much larger clone differs by one base, so this may be a read error. The chain carries TRDV2 and TRDJ1, with 8 nucleotides matching TRDD3. This CDR3 is built from 15 residues. Germline CDR1 is GEAIGNYY and CDR2 is EKD. The J segment lost 1 base and the V segment lost 3 bases, leaving 6 bases of the junction unmatched. CDR3 residues: CACDPLGDLTDKLIF. The CDR3 nucleotides read TGTGCCTGTGACCCTCTGGGGGACCTCACCGATAAACTCATCTTT.

By share, this clone ranks as medium-sized. The chain links TRDV2 to TRDJ1; 9 nucleotides match TRDD3. Germline V gene data show CDR1 as GEAIGNYY and CDR2 as EKD. V gave up 0 bases and J gave up 0 bases; unmatched junction bases: 22. The CDR3 is 22 amino acids. The CDR3 sequence: CACDTVGGTFGTGGVYTDKLIF. CDR3 bases: TGTGCCTGTGACACCGTAGGAGGTACTTTCGGTACTGGGGGAGTTTACACCGATAAACTCATCTTT.

This clone came up a few times. The DNA is omitted, as the CDR3 cannot be located on it reliably, and the CDR3 follows TCRdb's listing. The rearrangement links TRAV29/DV5 to TRDJ1; TRDD3, the table's D call, lacks a check against the DNA. The CDR3 adds up to 28 amino acids, both ends counted. Germline values: CDR1 NSMFDY, CDR2 ISSIKDK. The chain's CDR3 is CSVLLCSKRPPAALSLLGDTDYTDKLIF.

In this sample, this clone is medium-sized. This rearrangement joins TRDV2 to TRDJ1, with a weak D call TRDD3 (9 bases). Germline V CDR1 and CDR2: GEAIGNYY, EKD. The CDR3 extends over 23 amino acids. V was cut by 0 bases and J by 3 bases, with 37 bases left in between. CDR3 sequence reads: CACDTVTSYHPGDTFGRADKLIF. CDR3 coding DNA: TGTGCCTGTGACACCGTAACTTCCTACCATCCGGGGGATACCTTCGGAAGGGCCGATAAACTCATCTTT.

This clone has a handful of counts. The V gene was left uncalled, and the J gene is TRDJ2. The CDR3 contains 11 residues. The CDR3 DNA reads as TGTGCTAGTGCTTTGACAGCACAACTCTTCTTT. Its protein is CASALTAQLFF.

On this clone itself: A much larger clone sits a single nucleotide away, making a read error possible. The gene calls are TRDV2 and TRDJ3, with 12 bases that match TRDD3. Here the J gene was assigned by germline matching of the DNA, as TCRdb has none. With V trimmed by 3 bases and J by 2 bases, 19 bases remained unmatched. Germline V gene data show CDR1 as GEAIGNYY and CDR2 as EKD. The CDR3 runs to 23 residues. This CDR3 is CACDQIAYTKLGDTAWDTRQMFF. The DNA for the CDR3 is TGTGCCTGTGACCAGATCGCTTACACAAAACTGGGGGATACAGCCTGGGACACCCGACAGATGTTTTTC.

This clone was recorded a few times. This may be a read error, as it is one base from a much larger clone. The V call is TRDV1, the J call TRDJ4, with 9 nucleotides matching TRDD2. CDR1 is TSWWSYY, CDR2 QGS, per germline. This CDR3 has 19 amino acids. V lost 0 bases and J lost 6; bases outside the gene matches: 20. The DNA of the CDR3 is TGTGCTCTTGGGGAACTAAAGCGGCCTTCCTACGGACTGGAGGATACCCTGATCTTT. As protein: CALGELKRPSYGLEDTLIF.

Remarks on this clone: At one of its ends the junction is not consistent with the germline gene, which may arise from a read error. This sequence joins TRDV2 and TRDJ1; 7 nucleotides match TRDD3. This CDR3 has 16 residues. Per the germline V gene, CDR1 is GEAIGNYY and CDR2 is EKD. In DNA form, the CDR3 reads TGTGCCTATGACGTACTGGGGAATCTTTACACAGATAAACTCATCTTT. It encodes CAYDVLGNLYTDKLIF.

This clone is classed as medium-sized. V is TRDV2 and J is TRDJ1; the match to TRDD3 covers 9 bases. Germline values: CDR1 GEAIGNYY, CDR2 EKD. The V gene end was trimmed by 5 bases and the J gene end by 0 bases; junction bases not matched to a gene: 12. The CDR3 extends over 17 amino acids. This CDR3 reads CACVGLTGGQHTDKLIF. In nucleotides, the CDR3 is TGTGCCTGTGTGGGACTAACTGGGGGACAGCACACCGATAAACTCATCTTT.